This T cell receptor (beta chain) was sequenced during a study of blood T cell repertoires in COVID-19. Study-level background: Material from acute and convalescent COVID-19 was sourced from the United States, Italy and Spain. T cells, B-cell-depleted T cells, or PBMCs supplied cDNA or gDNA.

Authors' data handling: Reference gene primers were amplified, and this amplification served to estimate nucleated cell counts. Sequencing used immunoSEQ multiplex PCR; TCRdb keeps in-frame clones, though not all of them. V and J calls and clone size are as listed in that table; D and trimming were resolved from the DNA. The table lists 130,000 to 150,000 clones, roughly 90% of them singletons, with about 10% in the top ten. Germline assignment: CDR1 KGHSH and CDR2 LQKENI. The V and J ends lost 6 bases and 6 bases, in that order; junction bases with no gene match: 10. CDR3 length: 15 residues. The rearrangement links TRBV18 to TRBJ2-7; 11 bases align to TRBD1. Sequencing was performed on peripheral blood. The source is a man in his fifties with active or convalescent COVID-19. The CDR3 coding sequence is TGTGCCAGCTCGCCCGGGACAGGGGGAACTACCGAGCAGTACTTC. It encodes CASSPGTGGTTEQYF.